This entry lists 12 T cell receptor beta chains sequenced from one sample in a study of T-cell memory formation after mild COVID-19. MiXCR was run by TCRdb on the 5' RACE reads, yielding one entry per CDR3 protein. Of approximately 170,000 distinct CDR3 sequences listed, roughly 13% are singletons. The sample comprised PBMCs or a T cell subset sorted from them (not recorded which). The receptors here all came from a man aged 18-30 years who had mild COVID-19 (a few samples of this study predate the infection). Cell type and time point are not known.

This clonotype was counted only a few times. V gene TRBV5-1 combines with J gene TRBJ2-2; 9 nucleotides align to TRBD1. CDR1 is SGHRS, CDR2 YFSETQ, per germline. The length of the CDR3 is 16 residues. Losses at the gene ends were 4 bases for V and 4 bases for J; bases not matched to a gene: 8. The CDR3, as DNA: TGCGCCAGCAGCCAACAGGGGGCAGAGGTCACCGGGGAGCTGTTTTTT. Amino acids: CASSQQGAEVTGELFF.

The V gene is TRBV5-1, the J gene TRBJ2-5; D may be TRBD1 (6 bases). This CDR3 has 15 amino acids. V was cut by 2 bases and J by 5 bases, with 16 bases left in between. Germline V gene data show CDR1 as SGHRS and CDR2 as YFSETQ. The CDR3: CASSLTGQTGETQYF. The DNA for the CDR3 is TGCGCCAGCAGCTTAACCGGACAGACGGGTGAGACCCAGTACTTC.

The rearrangement joins TRBV6-5 to TRBJ2-5; D might be TRBD1 or TRBD2, each matching 5 bases. Trimming cost V 2 bases and J 1 base, with 14 bases left between them. CDR3 length: 16 amino acids. CDR1 is MNHEY, CDR2 SVGAGI, per germline. The CDR3 here is CASSYGAGYPQETQYF. CDR3 DNA sequence: TGTGCCAGCAGTTACGGGGCGGGCTACCCCCAAGAGACCCAGTACTTC.

The rearrangement joins TRBV3-1 to TRBJ2-3; D not resolved. Trimming removed 1 base at V and 11 bases at J, with 16 bases between. The length of the CDR3 is 14 residues. Germline V gene data show CDR1 as LGHDT and CDR2 as YNNKEL (reference sequence). CDR3 sequence reads: CASSQVSSSAEQYF. CDR3 sequence (DNA): TGTGCCAGCAGCCAAGTTAGTTCCTCAGCCGAGCAGTATTTT.

This clonotype has just a few counts. This chain links TRBV6-1 with TRBJ2-2, with D perhaps matching TRBD1 or TRBD2 (5 bases each). Germline V CDR1 and CDR2: MNHNS, SASEGT. The CDR3 consists of 15 residues. CDR3 protein: CATGPEGWNTGELFF. The CDR3 DNA reads as TGTGCAACGGGGCCAGAAGGTTGGAACACCGGGGAGCTGTTTTTT.

This clonotype was recorded a few times. The genes are TRBV7-9 and TRBJ2-5; D not resolved. The V end lost 5 bases, the J end lost 7 bases, and 14 bases lay between the germline ends. Germline V CDR1 and CDR2: SEHNR, FQNEAQ (reference sequence). CDR3 length equals 13 residues. The CDR3: CASSLGGSGTQYF. CDR3 sequence (DNA): TGTGCCAGCAGCCTGGGCGGCTCCGGGACCCAGTACTTC.

This clonotype occurred once. The J gene is TRBJ2-1, the V gene TRBV2, with 14 bases aligning to TRBD2. The trim removed 6 bases at V and 5 bases at J, leaving 3 bases unmatched. The CDR3 sequence is 15 residues long. Germline lookup yields CDR1 SNHLY and CDR2 FYNNEI. The CDR3 sequence: CASRRTSGGNNEQFF. The CDR3 DNA reads TGTGCCAGCAGACGGACTAGCGGGGGGAACAATGAGCAGTTCTTC.

In this sample, this clonotype turned up a few times. This chain links TRBV20-1 with TRBJ1-1; TRBD1 aligns across 9 bases. Per germline, CDR1 DFQATT and CDR2 SNEGSKA (reference sequence). CDR3 length: 14 residues. Germline trimming cut 0 bases from V and 6 bases from J; bases unmatched to any gene: 5. CDR3 nucleotides: TGCAGTGCTAGAGAGTCGGGGACAGGGCCTGAAGCTTTCTTT. Translated: CSARESGTGPEAFF.

The rearrangement joins TRBV30 to TRBJ1-1; a possible D gene is TRBD1 (6 bases). V gave up 2 bases and J gave up 10 bases, with 20 bases separating them. The CDR3 is 14 residues long. Germline assignment: CDR1 GTSNPN and CDR2 SVGIG (reference sequence). The CDR3 DNA is TGTGCCTGGAGTCGCGGGGGGGGGCAAGGAGCAGCTTTCTTT. Protein: CAWSRGGGQGAAFF. Looking up the rest from reference TRBV30 and TRBJ1-1 gives the full variable domain: SQTIHQWPATLVQPVGSPLSLECTVEGTSNPNLYWYRQAAGRGLQLLFYSVGIGQISSEVPQNLSASRPQDRQFILSSKKLLLSDSGFYLCAWSRGGGQGAAFFGQGTRLTVV.

This clonotype was seen a handful of times. This chain uses TRBV7-9 with TRBJ1-1; 8 nucleotides match TRBD1. Germline trimming cut 8 bases from V and 0 bases from J; bases unmatched to any gene: 5. Germline lookup yields CDR1 SEHNR and CDR2 FQNEAQ (reference sequence). The CDR3 length is 14 residues. The CDR3 region is CASGGTGMNTEAFF. For the CDR3, the DNA is TGTGCCAGCGGTGGGACAGGCATGAACACTGAAGCTTTCTTT.

The chain carries TRBV5-6 and TRBJ2-5, with D perhaps TRBD1 or TRBD2 (5 bases each). The CDR3 covers 16 residues. Germline CDR1 and CDR2: SGHDT and YYEEEE. Trimming cost V 3 bases and J 5 bases, with 20 bases left between them. The CDR3 DNA reads TGTGCCAGCAGCTGGGGGACCGGGACGGGGAGTGAGACCCAGTACTTC. Protein product: CASSWGTGTGSETQYF.

This clonotype was seen more than once but under ten times. J is TRBJ2-3 and V is TRBV5-1, with 8 positions matching TRBD2. Germline V CDR1 and CDR2: SGHRS, YFSETQ. The V gene end was trimmed by 2 bases and the J gene end by 0 bases; junction bases not matched to a gene: 11. The CDR3 covers 18 residues. CDR3 region: CASSFGSSGRTSTDTQYF. The DNA for the CDR3 is TGCGCCAGCAGCTTTGGGTCTAGCGGGCGCACTAGCACAGATACGCAGTATTTT.